The 20 T cell receptor beta chains below were found in one sample sequenced in a study of T cells in Graves' hyperthyroidism and ophthalmopathy. It was RNA transcripts that yielded the amplified TCR beta CDR3 regions. The HTBI primer set was used in a first-round RT-PCR of the TCR CDR3. TCRdb re-called the multiplex PCR reads with MiXCR, one entry per CDR3 protein. The profile covers about 52,000 distinct CDR3 sequences, with roughly 50% appearing a single time and about a tenth taken by the ten largest. The sequencing sample was made of blood. These TCRs come from a woman in her forties or fifties with Graves' ophthalmopathy.

The rearrangement joins TRBV3-1 to TRBJ2-2; D is perhaps TRBD1 (6 bases). The CDR3 sequence is 15 residues long. Trimming took off 8 bases at V and 2 bases at J, with 15 bases between the two ends. The V gene's germline CDR1 is LGHDT and CDR2 YNNKEL (reference sequence). The CDR3, as DNA: TGTGCCAGCTTCTGGGGCAGGGGAAACACCGGGGAGCTGTTTTTT. Translating gives CASFWGRGNTGELFF. Complete variable domain (other parts from reference TRBV3-1 and TRBJ2-2): DTAVSQTPKYLVTQMGNDKSIKCEQNLGHDTMYWYKQDSKKFLKIMFSYNNKELIINETVPNRFSPKSPDKAHLNLHINSLELGDSAVYFCASFWGRGNTGELFFGEGSRLTVL.

V usage is TRBV10-3 and J usage is TRBJ2-3; D ambiguous. This CDR3 has 12 residues. Trimming cost V 3 bases and J 5 bases, with 6 bases left between them. Germline V lookup: CDR1 ENHRY, CDR2 SYGVKD. CDR3 residues: CAISELGDTQYF. The CDR3, as DNA: TGTGCCATCAGTGAACTGGGAGATACGCAGTATTTT.

There are many counts of this clonotype. DNA for the CDR3: TGTGCCAGCAGCGGACGGACGGTCCCGAGCGCCTACGAGCAGTACTTC. Translated: CASSGRTVPSAYEQYF. The chain joins TRBV6-5 to TRBJ2-7; D unresolved. V gave up 6 bases and J gave up 2 bases, with 20 bases separating them. This CDR3 has 16 amino acids. Germline values: CDR1 MNHEY, CDR2 SVGAGI.

This clonotype appeared many times. The chain joins TRBV7-9 to TRBJ2-7; no definite D call. CDR3 length: 12 amino acids. The ends were cut back, 0 bases at V and 9 bases at J, with 9 bases in the middle. Germline CDR1 SEHNR, CDR2 FQNEAQ (reference sequence). CDR3 sequence: CASSLATRGQYF. CDR3 coding DNA: TGTGCCAGCAGCTTAGCCACCCGAGGGCAGTACTTC.

A note on this clonotype: A read error is likely, as this CDR3 ends without the conserved phenylalanine or tryptophan. No DNA is shown, since the ends of the CDR3 on it are uncertain; the CDR3 is the one TCRdb lists. The chain has TRBV24-1 and TRBJ2-5; the D call in the table, TRBD2, was not verified against the DNA. The germline CDR1 and CDR2 sequences are KGHDR and SFDVKD. Counting both end residues, the CDR3 totals 9 amino acids. Here the CDR3 reads CATSDRRGN.

This clonotype was recorded many times. V gene TRBV20-1 combines with J gene TRBJ1-6, with D maybe TRBD1 (5 bases). CDR1 is DFQATT, CDR2 SNEGSKA, per germline (reference sequence). The CDR3 extends over 16 amino acids. V lost 3 bases and J 9 bases, leaving 21 bases between the germline ends. In DNA form, the CDR3 reads TGCAGTGCTAGGGAGATTAGGGGAGATCGGGGTTCACCCCTCCACTTT. Its translation is CSAREIRGDRGSPLHF.

This clonotype was seen many times. The genes are TRBV28 and TRBJ2-7; D unclear. This CDR3 contains 13 residues. Germline V lookup: CDR1 MDHEN, CDR2 SYDVKM. V lost 2 bases and J 1 base, leaving 6 bases between the germline ends. This chain's CDR3 is CASSLHQSYEQYF. CDR3 nucleotides: TGTGCCAGCAGTTTACACCAATCCTACGAGCAGTACTTC.

Note on this clonotype: The missing conserved phenylalanine or tryptophan at the end of this CDR3 makes a read error likely. J is TRBJ2-7 and V is TRBV7-9; D remains ambiguous. The germline V gene has CDR1 SEHNR and CDR2 FQNEAQ (reference sequence). This CDR3 has 13 residues. CDR3 sequence reads: CASSLNGDYEQYS. The CDR3 nucleotides read TGTGCCAGTAGCTTGAACGGAGACTACGAGCAGTACTCC.

This clonotype has ten or more counts. This sequence joins TRBV19 and TRBJ2-3; 7 nucleotides line up with TRBD2. The CDR3 extends over 19 amino acids. CDR1 LNHDA and CDR2 SQIVND come from the germline V gene (reference sequence). J gave up 2 bases and V 3 bases, and 17 bases lay outside the gene matches. The CDR3 region has the DNA TGTGCCAGTAGTATTCGGACTGTAGGTCTAGCGGAACTCACAGATACGCAGTATTTT. It codes for CASSIRTVGLAELTDTQYF.

Remarks on this clonotype: One base away lies a much larger clone, so this may be a sequencing read error. The rearrangement links TRBV5-1 to TRBJ1-2, with D perhaps matching TRBD1 (5 bases). V lost 4 bases and J 8 bases, leaving 18 bases between the germline ends. Germline assignment: CDR1 SGHRS and CDR2 YFSETQ. CDR3 length: 14 amino acids. The CDR3 DNA is TGCGCCAGCAGCCCAAGTGCGGGGGTGAGGGGCTACACCTTC. This sequence encodes CASSPSAGVRGYTF.

This chain links TRBV20-1 with TRBJ2-7; 10 bases line up with TRBD1. This CDR3 contains 14 residues. Per the germline V gene, CDR1 is DFQATT and CDR2 is SNEGSKA (reference sequence). V lost 4 bases and J lost 3; bases outside the gene matches: 6. In nucleotides, the CDR3 is TGCAGTGCTACTCCGGGACAGGGGTTCTACGAGCAGTACTTC. It is translated as CSATPGQGFYEQYF.

This clonotype was detected many times. The rearrangement uses TRBV7-8 and TRBJ2-5; perhaps TRBD1 as D (5 bases). Germline lookup yields CDR1 SGHVS and CDR2 FQNEAQ. The CDR3 spans 15 residues. V dropped 5 bases and J dropped 5 bases, with 18 bases sitting between them. The CDR3 is CASSQTRQGGETQYF. The CDR3 DNA follows: TGTGCCAGCAGCCAGACGCGGCAGGGTGGGGAGACCCAGTACTTC.

This clonotype has more than one count but fewer than ten. This chain connects TRBV20-1 to TRBJ1-1, with 7 bases identical to TRBD1. The V segment lost 3 bases and the J segment 8 bases; nucleotides outside the gene matches: 12. The CDR3 has 14 residues. Looked up from germline, CDR1 is DFQATT and CDR2 is SNEGSKA (reference sequence). In DNA form, the CDR3 reads TGCAGTGCTAGCCGGGACAGAGCCTTAGCGGAAGCTTTCTTT. It encodes CSASRDRALAEAFF.

This clonotype showed up many times. V gene TRBV9 combines with J gene TRBJ1-5; D ambiguous. V gave up 3 bases and J gave up 1 base, with 8 bases separating them. There are 14 residues in the CDR3. The germline V gene has CDR1 SGDLS and CDR2 YYNGEE. CDR3 nucleotides: TGTGCCAGCAGCGACGGGTGGAGCAATCAGCCCCAGCATTTT. Its translation: CASSDGWSNQPQHF.

This clonotype was found once. V usage is TRBV2 and J usage is TRBJ2-2; D might be TRBD1 (6 bases). The V and J ends lost 7 bases and 5 bases respectively, with 14 bases between them. The CDR3 loop spans 14 amino acids. Germline assignment: CDR1 SNHLY and CDR2 FYNNEI. CDR3 in amino acids: CASTRAQGTGELFF. CDR3 DNA: TGTGCCAGCACTAGGGCCCAGGGGACCGGGGAGCTGTTTTTT.

Comment on this clonotype: The junction departs from germline at one end; a sequencing error may be responsible. The chain links TRBV20-1 to TRBJ1-5; D perhaps matches TRBD1 (5 bases). Germline V CDR1 and CDR2: DFQATT, SNEGSKA (reference sequence). The CDR3 length is 15 residues. The CDR3 DNA reads TGCAGTGCCAGCGGCGCTGACAGTGGGAATCAGCTCCAGCATTTT. Translated, it gives CSASGADSGNQLQHF.

In this sample, this clonotype turned up many times. V gene TRBV6-1 combines with J gene TRBJ2-7; D possibly matches TRBD1 or TRBD2 (7 bases each). Germline CDR1 MNHNS, CDR2 SASEGT. V dropped 7 bases and J dropped 5 bases, with 18 bases sitting between them. The CDR3 totals 14 residues. CDR3 sequence: CASTSGRGLHEQYF. The CDR3 DNA is TGTGCCAGCACAAGTGGGAGGGGGCTTCACGAGCAGTACTTC.

This chain uses TRBV24-1 with TRBJ2-6; D is unresolved. From germline, CDR1 is KGHDR and CDR2 SFDVKD. The V end was cut by 3 bases, the J end by 2 bases, with 7 bases between. This CDR3 spans 15 amino acids. This CDR3 is CATSDAGAGANVLTF. Written as DNA, the CDR3 is TGTGCCACCAGTGATGCTGGGGCTGGGGCCAACGTCCTGACTTTC.

There are many counts of this clonotype. This sequence joins TRBV6-1 and TRBJ2-7; D not resolved. This CDR3 comprises 13 residues. Germline CDR1 and CDR2: MNHNS and SASEGT. The ends were cut back, 4 bases at V and 7 bases at J, with 14 bases in the middle. The CDR3 DNA reads TGTGCCAGCAGTGGACATTTGAAACGTGAGCAGTACTTC. It codes for CASSGHLKREQYF.

This clonotype has at least ten counts. The genes are TRBV7-2 and TRBJ2-2, with TRBD2 matching over 9 bases. The junction had 7 bases not matched to a gene; V was cut back by 3 bases and J by 5 bases. This CDR3 region has 16 residues. Germline lookup yields CDR1 SGHTA and CDR2 FQGNSA. The CDR3 DNA follows: TGTGCCAGCAGCTTTTGGCGGGGGGGCCGGACCGGGGAGCTGTTTTTT. Translation: CASSFWRGGRTGELFF.